Each of the 21 T cell receptor beta chains below was sequenced from the same sample in a study of cytomegalovirus exposure and HLA in healthy donors. Amplification used 60 Vbeta primers and 13 Jbeta primers. Sequenced by immunoSEQ multiplex PCR; TCRdb stores in-frame clones only, minus some. This table has 130,000 or so clones, around 72% appearing once. Input material: PBMCs. The receptors shown here come from a woman aged 45-60 years in good health and CMV-seropositive.

The V and J genes are TRBV6-5 and TRBJ2-1; D is perhaps TRBD2 (5 bases). The CDR3 has 15 amino acids. Germline V lookup: CDR1 MNHEY, CDR2 SVGAGI. V shed 2 bases and J shed 2 bases, with 10 bases lying between them. CDR3 in amino acids: CASSYGSLTYNEQFF. In DNA, the CDR3 is TGTGCCAGCAGTTACGGGAGTCTCACCTACAATGAGCAGTTCTTC.

In its sample, this clone was seen once. This chain links TRBV15 with TRBJ1-3; D remains unclear. The germline V gene has CDR1 LNHNV and CDR2 YYDKDF (reference sequence). The V and J ends lost 6 bases and 0 bases respectively, with 6 bases between them. CDR3 length: 13 amino acids. The DNA for the CDR3 is TGTGCCACCAGTGCAGACTCTGGAAACACCATATATTTT. Amino acid sequence: CATSADSGNTIYF.

This clone was observed a few times. The rearrangement uses TRBV9 and TRBJ1-3; 9 nucleotides match TRBD1. Germline-derived CDR1 and CDR2 are SGDLS and YYNGEE. Unmatched junction bases numbered 3, after V lost 0 bases and J lost 8 bases. The CDR3 runs 14 residues. The CDR3 sequence is CASSVEDRGHTIYF. The CDR3 DNA follows: TGTGCCAGCAGCGTAGAGGACAGGGGACACACCATATATTTT.

V gene TRBV5-4 combines with J gene TRBJ2-5; 9 bases match TRBD1. In germline, CDR1 is SGHNT, CDR2 YYREEE (reference sequence). CDR3 length: 15 amino acids. The trim removed 3 bases at V and 4 bases at J, leaving 7 bases unmatched. The CDR3 DNA follows: TGTGCCAGCAGCTCACGGACAGGGGCCGGAGAGACCCAGTACTTC. Its protein is CASSSRTGAGETQYF. Variable domain in full (rest from reference TRBV5-4 and TRBJ2-5): ETGVTQSPTHLIKTRGQQVTLRCSSQSGHNTVSWYQQALGQGPQFIFQYYREEENGRGNFPPRFSGLQFPNYSSELNVNALELDDSALYLCASSSRTGAGETQYFGPGTRLLVL.

In its sample, this clone was seen once. The rearrangement links TRBV30 to TRBJ1-5, with D hard to call. The V gene lost 2 bases and the J gene lost 0 bases, with 5 bases spanning the gap. Germline CDR1 GTSNPN, CDR2 SVGIG (reference sequence). The CDR3 length is 13 residues. In nucleotides, the CDR3 is TGTGCCTGGAGTACAGATAGCAATCAGCCCCAGCATTTT. Translation: CAWSTDSNQPQHF.

The chain employs TRBV5-4 and TRBJ2-7; possible D gene TRBD2, 5 bases. There are 14 residues in the CDR3. In germline, CDR1 is SGHNT, CDR2 YYREEE (reference sequence). Trimming removed 0 bases from V and 2 bases from J, with 9 bases in between. The CDR3 coding sequence is TGTGCCAGCAGCTTGGCGGGGAAAACCTACGAGCAGTACTTC. It is translated as CASSLAGKTYEQYF.

Notes on this clone: The junction differs from germline at one of its ends, possibly a read error. This specimen includes other DNA sequences encoding the same CDR3. The V gene is TRBV6-5, the J gene TRBJ2-5; 7 nucleotides align to TRBD1. The CDR3 spans 16 residues. Germline lookup yields CDR1 MNHEY and CDR2 SVGAGI. The CDR3 bases are TGCGCCAGCAGTTACTCGGGGACAGTCCCTCAAGAGACCCAGTACTTC. This codes for CASSYSGTVPQETQYF.

The rearrangement links TRBV6-5 to TRBJ1-1; D possibly corresponds to TRBD1 (5 bases). V lost 8 bases and J lost 8, with 21 bases in between. This CDR3 comprises 14 residues. Germline CDR1 and CDR2: MNHEY and SVGAGI. CDR3 DNA: TGTGCCAGCCGGACTGGGGGGAGGCGCCTAGAAGCTTTCTTT. Translating it yields CASRTGGRRLEAFF.

V and J are TRBV2 and TRBJ2-2; D not certain. The germline CDR1 and CDR2 sequences are SNHLY and FYNNEI. V gave up 5 bases and J gave up 3 bases, with 7 bases separating them. This CDR3 has 13 amino acids. The CDR3 loop reads CASSPGYTGELFF. DNA of the CDR3: TGTGCCAGCAGTCCCGGGTACACCGGGGAGCTGTTTTTT.

The chain employs TRBV4-1 and TRBJ1-1, with D tentatively TRBD1 (5 bases). CDR3 length equals 15 residues. V lost 0 bases and J 5 bases, leaving 13 bases between the germline ends. Germline V CDR1 and CDR2: MGHRA, YSYEKL. The CDR3 sequence: CASSQEFLRGTEAFF. The CDR3 DNA follows: TGCGCCAGCAGCCAAGAGTTCCTGCGGGGGACTGAAGCTTTCTTT.

The chain has TRBV23-1 and TRBJ2-1, with 9 bases that match TRBD1. TRBV23-1 is an ORF, with its function uncertain. This CDR3 is 19 amino acids long. V was pared by 4 bases and J by 5 bases, with 18 bases of the junction left unmatched. The CDR3 coding sequence is TGCGCCAGCAGTCCCTCAGAACAGGGGGCCAGGACGGGGGACAATGAGCAGTTCTTC. It specifies CASSPSEQGARTGDNEQFF.

This chain joins TRBV6-1 and TRBJ2-3, with D perhaps TRBD2 (5 bases). The V end lost 4 bases, the J end lost 6 bases, and 11 bases lay between the germline ends. The germline gives CDR1 MNHNS, CDR2 SASEGT. The CDR3 has 13 amino acids. The CDR3 DNA reads TGTGCCAGCAGTGGACTCCCGGGGGATACGCAGTATTTT. Translation gives CASSGLPGDTQYF.

The gene calls are TRBV13 and TRBJ1-2; 10 nucleotides line up with TRBD1. CDR1 is PRHDT, CDR2 FYEKMQ, per germline (reference sequence). V was clipped by 7 bases and J by 6 bases; unmatched bases: 17. This CDR3 is 17 amino acids long. The CDR3 spells CASNTQRDRGLRNGYTF. The CDR3 DNA sequence: TGTGCCAGCAACACCCAGAGGGACAGGGGCTTACGGAATGGCTACACCTTC.

V and J are TRBV5-4 and TRBJ1-5; D gene unclear. With 1 base removed from V and 4 bases from J, the gap between germline ends came to 9 bases. CDR3 length: 14 residues. The germline V gene has CDR1 SGHNT and CDR2 YYREEE (reference sequence). CDR3 protein: CASSLYPGNQPQHF. CDR3 coding DNA: TGTGCCAGCAGCTTGTATCCAGGTAATCAGCCCCAGCATTTT.

The chain links TRBV7-6 to TRBJ1-3; 8 nucleotides line up with TRBD1. Germline V CDR1 and CDR2: SGHVS, FNYEAQ. The CDR3 has 15 amino acids. The ends lost 5 bases at V and 0 bases at J; junction bases unmatched: 3. For the CDR3, the DNA is TGTGCCAGCAGCCCAACAGGGGGCTCTGGAAACACCATATATTTT. This gives the protein CASSPTGGSGNTIYF.

The chain joins TRBV27 to TRBJ2-4; perhaps TRBD2 as D (6 bases). The germline V and J ends were trimmed by 4 bases and 1 base, with 23 bases remaining between them. Germline values: CDR1 MNHEY, CDR2 SMNVEV (reference sequence). The CDR3 is 19 amino acids. In DNA form, the CDR3 reads TGTGCCAGCAGTTGGGCCCGAGTTTCGGGGGAAGGGGCCAAAAACATTCAGTACTTC. It translates to CASSWARVSGEGAKNIQYF.

The chain uses TRBV5-4 and TRBJ1-5, with no clear D. CDR3 length: 15 amino acids. Per the germline V gene, CDR1 is SGHNT and CDR2 is YYREEE (reference sequence). The V gene lost 0 bases and the J gene lost 1 base, with 8 bases spanning the gap. The CDR3 sequence: CASSLEPSSNQPQHF. The CDR3, as DNA: TGTGCCAGCAGCTTGGAGCCGTCAAGCAATCAGCCCCAGCATTTT.

The V gene is TRBV6-1, the J gene TRBJ2-7; maybe TRBD2 (5 bases). The ends were cut back, 7 bases at V and 3 bases at J, with 16 bases in the middle. CDR3 size: 14 residues. Germline V gene data show CDR1 as MNHNS and CDR2 as SASEGT. The DNA of the CDR3 is TGTGCCAGCAACCCCGGAGGTTTGGTCTACGAGCAGTACTTC. Encoded protein: CASNPGGLVYEQYF.

The CDR3 nucleotides read TGTGCCAGCAATTACGAGCGGGCTTATAGCAATCAGCCCCAGCATTTT. Amino acid sequence: CASNYERAYSNQPQHF. V is TRBV7-2 and J is TRBJ1-5, with D hard to call. This CDR3 has 16 residues. Trimming removed 7 bases from V and 0 bases from J, with 16 bases in between. The germline V gene has CDR1 SGHTA and CDR2 FQGNSA.

The chain carries TRBV19 and TRBJ1-1; possible D gene TRBD1, 5 bases. Germline assignment: CDR1 LNHDA and CDR2 SQIVND (reference sequence). The CDR3 runs 11 residues. With 8 bases removed from V and 9 bases from J, the gap between germline ends came to 13 bases. DNA of the CDR3: TGTGCCAGTCAGACCGGGACTCAAGCTTTCTTT. This sequence encodes CASQTGTQAFF. The full variable domain, its missing parts supplied by reference TRBV19 and TRBJ1-1, is DGGITQSPKYLFRKEGQNVTLSCEQNLNHDAMYWYRQDPGQGLRLIYYSQIVNDFQKGDIAEGYSVSREKKESFPLTVTSAQKNPTAFYLCASQTGTQAFFGQGTRLTVV.

This clone was found a few times. This chain links TRBV9 with TRBJ1-6; a possible D gene is TRBD1 (6 bases). This CDR3 contains 13 residues. Germline CDR1 reads SGDLS; CDR2 reads YYNGEE. Deletions cut 3 bases from V and 10 bases from J, with 11 bases between. The CDR3 bases are TGTGCCAGCAGCGCCGGACAGAAGTCACCCCTCCACTTT. This translates into CASSAGQKSPLHF.